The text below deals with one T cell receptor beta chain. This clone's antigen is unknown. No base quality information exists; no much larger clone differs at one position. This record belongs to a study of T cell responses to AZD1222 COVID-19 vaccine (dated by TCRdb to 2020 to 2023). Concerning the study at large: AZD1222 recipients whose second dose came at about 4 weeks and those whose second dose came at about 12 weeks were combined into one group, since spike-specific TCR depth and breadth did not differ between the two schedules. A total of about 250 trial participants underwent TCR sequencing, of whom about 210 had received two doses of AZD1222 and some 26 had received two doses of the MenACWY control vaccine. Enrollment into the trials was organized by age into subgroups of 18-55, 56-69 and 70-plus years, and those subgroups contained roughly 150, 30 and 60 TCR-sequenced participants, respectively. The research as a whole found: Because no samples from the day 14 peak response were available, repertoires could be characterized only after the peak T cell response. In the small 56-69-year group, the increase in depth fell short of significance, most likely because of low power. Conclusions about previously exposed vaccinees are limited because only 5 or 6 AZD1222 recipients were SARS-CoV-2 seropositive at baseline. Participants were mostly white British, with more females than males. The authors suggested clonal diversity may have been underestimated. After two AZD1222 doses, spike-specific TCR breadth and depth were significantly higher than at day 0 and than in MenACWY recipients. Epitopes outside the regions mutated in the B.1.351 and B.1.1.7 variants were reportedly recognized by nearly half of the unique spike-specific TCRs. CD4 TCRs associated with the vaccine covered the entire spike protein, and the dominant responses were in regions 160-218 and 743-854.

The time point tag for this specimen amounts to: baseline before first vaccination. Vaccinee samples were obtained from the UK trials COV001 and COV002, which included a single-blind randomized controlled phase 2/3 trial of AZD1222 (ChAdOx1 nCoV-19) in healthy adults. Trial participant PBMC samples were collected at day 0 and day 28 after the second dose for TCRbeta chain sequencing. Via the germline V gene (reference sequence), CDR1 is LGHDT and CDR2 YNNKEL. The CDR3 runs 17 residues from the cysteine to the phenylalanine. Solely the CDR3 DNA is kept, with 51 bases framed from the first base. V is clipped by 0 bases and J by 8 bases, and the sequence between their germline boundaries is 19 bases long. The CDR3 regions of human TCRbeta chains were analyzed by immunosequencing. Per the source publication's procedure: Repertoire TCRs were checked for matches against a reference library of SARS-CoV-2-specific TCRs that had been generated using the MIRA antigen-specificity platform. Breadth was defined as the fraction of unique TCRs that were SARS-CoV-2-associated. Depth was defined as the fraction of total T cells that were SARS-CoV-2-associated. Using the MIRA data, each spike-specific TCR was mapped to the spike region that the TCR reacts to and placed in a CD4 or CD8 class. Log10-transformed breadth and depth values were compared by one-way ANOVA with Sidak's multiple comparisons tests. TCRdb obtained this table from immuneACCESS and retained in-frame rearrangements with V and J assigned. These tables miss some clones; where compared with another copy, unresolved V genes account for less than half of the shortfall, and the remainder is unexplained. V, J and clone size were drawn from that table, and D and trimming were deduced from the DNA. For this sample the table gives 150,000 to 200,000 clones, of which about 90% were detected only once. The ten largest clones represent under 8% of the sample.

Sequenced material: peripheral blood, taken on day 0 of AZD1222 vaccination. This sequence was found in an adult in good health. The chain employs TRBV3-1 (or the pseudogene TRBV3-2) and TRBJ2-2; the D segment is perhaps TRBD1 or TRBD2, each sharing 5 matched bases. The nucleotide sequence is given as TGTGCCAGCAGCCAAGAGTCTGGCTTCGGGGCAGAAGGGGAGCTGTTTTTT. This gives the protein CASSQESGFGAEGELFF.